This TCR beta chain stems from a study of blood T cell repertoires in COVID-19. Study details: COVID-19 samples, acute and convalescent, were from the United States, Italy and Spain.

As processed by the authors: Reference gene primer amplification in the assay estimated nucleated cell counts. Repertoires were generated with immunoSEQ multiplex PCR, while TCRdb's copy carries only in-frame clones and drops some. V and J calls plus clone size are reproduced from that table; the DNA served to infer D and trimming. The repertoire holds more than 250,000 clones, with 86% as singletons. CDR1 is MNHEY, CDR2 SMNVEV, per germline (reference sequence). CDR3 length equals 15 residues. Trimming removed 3 bases at V and 5 bases at J, with 13 bases between. V is TRBV27 and J is TRBJ1-4, with D possibly being TRBD1 (5 bases). The receptor was isolated from a man aged 18 to 29 with active or convalescent COVID-19. The material sequenced was peripheral blood. The CDR3 coding sequence is TGTGCCAGCAGTTTTCTAGACAGAAGAAATGAAAAACTGTTTTTT. Translation: CASSFLDRRNEKLFF.